This TCR beta chain was observed in a study of Graves' ophthalmopathy and Graves' hyperthyroidism listed by TCRdb under 2018. For the wider study: Peripheral blood was collected at initial diagnosis, before any treatment. TCR beta repertoire signatures were used to distinguish Graves' ophthalmopathy from Graves' hyperthyroidism and to predict progression to ophthalmopathy. In total, 135 blood samples were TCR-sequenced: fewer than 50 ophthalmopathy, approximately 80 hyperthyroidism and approximately 17 hyperthyroidism-to-ophthalmopathy patients. To explore V-J signatures that distinguish ophthalmopathy from hyperthyroidism, a discovery set of about 99 patients was enrolled, made up of about 40 with ophthalmopathy and fewer than 60 with stable hyperthyroidism. The independent validation cohort included roughly 19 hyperthyroidism patients plus 17 patients who later progressed from hyperthyroidism to ophthalmopathy. In about six hyperthyroidism patients, the T-cell repertoires found in thyroid tissue were compared with those found in blood. After sampling, hyperthyroidism patients received methimazole starting at 30 mg daily, and ophthalmopathy patients received high-dose intravenous methylprednisolone.

Patients with ophthalmopathy had moderately to severely active disease, with a Clinical Activity Score of 3 or more, a NOSPECS grade of 4 or more, and a disease duration of less than 3 months. Patients with other autoimmune diseases, uncontrolled infections, pregnancy or lactation were excluded. Clinical symptoms, serum thyroxine, TRAb, thyroid ultrasound and orbital computed tomography were used for diagnosis. Using Ficoll-Paque density gradient centrifugation, PBMCs were isolated from about 9.2 ml of fresh peripheral blood. Total RNA was extracted with Trizol reagent and quality-checked on an Agilent 2100 Bioanalyzer. For repertoire sequencing, TCR beta CDR3 regions were amplified from RNA transcripts. The first round of RT-PCR was done with HTBI primers and the Qiagen OneStep RT-PCR kit, and was followed by a second round of multiplex PCR, then size selection and purification. Libraries were sequenced paired-end with 100 bp reads on an Illumina HiSeq2000. Concerning the study's data processing: SOAPnuke was used to process the reads, throwing out any read that had adapters, had uncalled bases, had a mean Phred below 15, or lacked an exact constant-primer or identifier match. High-quality paired reads were merged with COPE v1.2.5. Each unique nucleotide sequence was defined as a clonotype, and clonotypes were aligned to IMGT TRB V, D and J references with MiTCR v1.1. Analysis was restricted to V-J combinations with a frequency above 0.0001, which covered roughly 99% of repertoires. A TCR clonal expansion and chaos score per V-J combination was defined as the ratio of F50 clonal expansion to chaos observed in the TCRdist matrix. Features were reduced by Welch's t-statistics and random forest to around 13 V-J combinations, which fed a naive Bayes classifier. The similarity between thyroid and blood repertoires was quantified using the Morisita-Horn index. Using fastp trimming at Q25 and MiXCR clonotype assembly, TCRdb reanalyzed the public sequencing data and kept in-frame beta chains. Identical CDR3 proteins give one entry, which carries the most common genes and DNA. TCRdb, not the authors, supplied the V and J calls. Across this sample there are roughly 220,000 distinct CDR3 sequences, with 45% to 55% seen only once. Around half of the sample is taken by the ten largest.

This clonotype has just a few counts. Its specific antigen is unknown. Base qualities were left out, and no much larger clone turns up one base away. The paper as a whole reports these results and caveats: Sample size was not predetermined statistically, and investigators were not blinded to group allocation. The 13-signature model separated ophthalmopathy from stable hyperthyroidism with approximately 85% sensitivity and about 84% specificity in cross-validation, and 80%/75% in the test set. Among expanded thyroid clonotypes with frequency above 0.001, most also showed up in blood, which suggests that blood repertoires may reflect the thyroid immune response. In validation, the model predicted ophthalmopathy progression with nearly 71% sensitivity and approximately 78% specificity; 12 predicted patients were CT-confirmed with GO in a median of approximately six months.

Sequences SNHLY (CDR1) and FYNNEI (CDR2) are obtained from the germline V gene. After removal of 10 bases from V and 2 bases from J, the junction retains 15 bases not matched to a gene. The CDR3, from cysteine to phenylalanine, totals 17 residues. CDR3 DNA only is kept here, 51 bases in frame from base 1. Sample: peripheral blood. The sequence was collected from an adult man with Graves' ophthalmopathy. Rearrangement joined TRBV2 to TRBJ2-7; 12 junctional bases match TRBD2. CDR3 region: CATQLGGTSGYTYEQYF. Here is the DNA: TGTGCCACCCAATTGGGAGGGACTAGCGGGTACACCTACGAGCAGTACTTC.